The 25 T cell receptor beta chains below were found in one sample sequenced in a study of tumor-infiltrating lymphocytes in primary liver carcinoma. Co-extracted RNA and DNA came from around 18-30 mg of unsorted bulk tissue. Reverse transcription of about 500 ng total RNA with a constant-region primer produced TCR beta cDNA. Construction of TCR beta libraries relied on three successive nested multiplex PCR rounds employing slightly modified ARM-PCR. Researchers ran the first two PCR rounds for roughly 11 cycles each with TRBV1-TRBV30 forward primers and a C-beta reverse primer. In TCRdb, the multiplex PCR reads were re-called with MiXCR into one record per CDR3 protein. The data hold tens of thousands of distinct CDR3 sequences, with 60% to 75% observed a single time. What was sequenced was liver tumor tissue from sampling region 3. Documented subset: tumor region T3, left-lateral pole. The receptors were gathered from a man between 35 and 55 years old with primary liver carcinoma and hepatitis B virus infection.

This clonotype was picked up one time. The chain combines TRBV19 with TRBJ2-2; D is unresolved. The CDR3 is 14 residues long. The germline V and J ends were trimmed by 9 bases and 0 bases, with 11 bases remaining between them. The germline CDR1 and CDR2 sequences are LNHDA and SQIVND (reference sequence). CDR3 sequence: CARSPIPNTGELFF. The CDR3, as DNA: TGTGCCAGAAGTCCGATACCGAACACCGGGGAGCTGTTTTTT.

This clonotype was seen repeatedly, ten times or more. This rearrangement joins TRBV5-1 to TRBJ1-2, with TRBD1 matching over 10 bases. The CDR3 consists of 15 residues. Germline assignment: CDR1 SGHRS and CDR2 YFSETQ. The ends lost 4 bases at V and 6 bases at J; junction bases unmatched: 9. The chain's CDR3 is CASSPRDRGLDGYTF. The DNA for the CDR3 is TGCGCCAGCAGCCCCCGGGACAGGGGTCTGGATGGCTACACCTTC. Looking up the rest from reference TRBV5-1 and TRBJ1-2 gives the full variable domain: KAGVTQTPRYLIKTRGQQVTLSCSPISGHRSVSWYQQTPGQGLQFLFEYFSETQRNKGNFPGRFSGRQFSNSRSEMNVSTLELGDSALYLCASSPRDRGLDGYTFGSGTRLTVV.

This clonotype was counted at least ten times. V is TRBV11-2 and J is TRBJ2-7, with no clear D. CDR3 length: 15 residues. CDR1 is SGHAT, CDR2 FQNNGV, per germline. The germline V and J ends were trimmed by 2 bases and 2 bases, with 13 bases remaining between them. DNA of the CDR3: TGTGCCAGCAGCTTAAGTGGAGAGGCGACCTACGAGCAGTACTTC. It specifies CASSLSGEATYEQYF.

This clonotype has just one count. CDR3 nucleotides: TGTGCAGGCAGCTCGCGCCCCAGCGTGAGGATCTATGAGCAGTTCTTC. As protein: CAGSSRPSVRIYEQFF. The chain joins TRBV11-2 to TRBJ2-1, with D uncertain. CDR3 length: 16 residues. Germline loops: CDR1 SGHAT, CDR2 FQNNGV. The whole variable domain, filled in from reference TRBV11-2 and TRBJ2-1, reads EAGVAQSPRYKIIEKRQSVAFWCNPISGHATLYWYQQILGQGPKLLIQFQNNGVVDDSQLPKDRFSAERLKGVDSTLKIQPAKLEDSAVYLCAGSSRPSVRIYEQFFGPGTRLTVL.

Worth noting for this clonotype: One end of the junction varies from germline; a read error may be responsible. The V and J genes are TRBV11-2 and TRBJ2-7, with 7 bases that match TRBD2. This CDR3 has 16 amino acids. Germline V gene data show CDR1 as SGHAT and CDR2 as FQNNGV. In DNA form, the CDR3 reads TGTGCCAGCAGCTTCACGTGCGGGAGTTTTACCAACGAGCAGTATTTC. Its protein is CASSFTCGSFTNEQYF.

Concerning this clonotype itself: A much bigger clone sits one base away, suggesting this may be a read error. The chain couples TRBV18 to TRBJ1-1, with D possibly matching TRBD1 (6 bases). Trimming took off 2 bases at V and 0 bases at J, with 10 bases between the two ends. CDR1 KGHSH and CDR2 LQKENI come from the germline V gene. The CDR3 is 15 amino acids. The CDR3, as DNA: TGTGCCAGCTCACCAAAACAGGGCGTGAACACTGAAGCTTTCTTT. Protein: CASSPKQGVNTEAFF.

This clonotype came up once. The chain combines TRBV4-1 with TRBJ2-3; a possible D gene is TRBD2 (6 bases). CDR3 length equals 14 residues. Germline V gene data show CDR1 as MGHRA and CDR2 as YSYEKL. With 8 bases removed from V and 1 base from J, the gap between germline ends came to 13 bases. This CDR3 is CASQEPSGTDTQYF. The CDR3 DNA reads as TGCGCCAGCCAAGAGCCTAGCGGCACAGATACGCAGTATTTT.

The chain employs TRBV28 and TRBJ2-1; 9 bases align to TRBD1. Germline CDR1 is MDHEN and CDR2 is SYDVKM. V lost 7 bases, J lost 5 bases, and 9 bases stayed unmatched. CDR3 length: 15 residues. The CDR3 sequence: CASNTPGQGHNEQFF. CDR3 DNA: TGTGCCAGCAACACCCCGGGACAGGGCCACAATGAGCAGTTCTTC.

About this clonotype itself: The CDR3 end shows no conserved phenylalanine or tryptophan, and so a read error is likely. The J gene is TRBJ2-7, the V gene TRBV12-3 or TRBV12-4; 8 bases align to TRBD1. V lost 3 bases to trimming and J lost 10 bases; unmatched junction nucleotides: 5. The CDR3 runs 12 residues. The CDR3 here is CASSFQGALQYS. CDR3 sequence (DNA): TGTGCCAGCAGTTTCCAGGGGGCACTACAGTACTCC.

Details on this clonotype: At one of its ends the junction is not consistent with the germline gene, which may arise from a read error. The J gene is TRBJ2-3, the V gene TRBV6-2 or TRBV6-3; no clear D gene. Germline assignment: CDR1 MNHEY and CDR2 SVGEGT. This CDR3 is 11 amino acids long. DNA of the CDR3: TGTGGCAGCAGTTTTCCAGATACACAGTATTTT. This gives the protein CGSSFPDTQYF.

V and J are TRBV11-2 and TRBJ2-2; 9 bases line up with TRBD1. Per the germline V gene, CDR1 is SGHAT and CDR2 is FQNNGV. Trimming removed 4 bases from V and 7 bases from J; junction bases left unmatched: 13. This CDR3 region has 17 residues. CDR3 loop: CASSSDRDRAGIGELFF. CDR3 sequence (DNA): TGTGCCAGCAGCTCTGATCGGGACAGGGCCGGCATCGGGGAGCTGTTTTTT. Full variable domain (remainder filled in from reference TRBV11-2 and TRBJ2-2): EAGVAQSPRYKIIEKRQSVAFWCNPISGHATLYWYQQILGQGPKLLIQFQNNGVVDDSQLPKDRFSAERLKGVDSTLKIQPAKLEDSAVYLCASSSDRDRAGIGELFFGEGSRLTVL.

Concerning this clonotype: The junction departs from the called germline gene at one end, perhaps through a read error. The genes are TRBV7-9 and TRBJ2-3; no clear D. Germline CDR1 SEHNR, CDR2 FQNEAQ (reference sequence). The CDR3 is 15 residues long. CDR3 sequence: CASCLAGGSTDTHYF. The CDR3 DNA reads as TGTGCCAGCTGCTTGGCCGGCGGTAGCACAGATACGCACTATTTT.

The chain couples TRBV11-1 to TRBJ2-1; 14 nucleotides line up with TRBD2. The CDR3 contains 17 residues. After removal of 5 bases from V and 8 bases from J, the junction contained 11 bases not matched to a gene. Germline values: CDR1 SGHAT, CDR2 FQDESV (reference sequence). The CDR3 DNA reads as TGTGCCAGCAGCATGGGACTAGCGGGAGAAGTTGATCATGAGCAGTTCTTC. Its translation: CASSMGLAGEVDHEQFF.

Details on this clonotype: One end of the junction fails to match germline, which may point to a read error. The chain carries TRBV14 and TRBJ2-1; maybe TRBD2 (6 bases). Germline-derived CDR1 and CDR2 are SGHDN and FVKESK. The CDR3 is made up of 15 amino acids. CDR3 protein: CATSQLGSSGNEHFF. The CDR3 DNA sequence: TGTGCCACCAGCCAGCTCGGGAGTAGCGGAAATGAGCACTTCTTC.

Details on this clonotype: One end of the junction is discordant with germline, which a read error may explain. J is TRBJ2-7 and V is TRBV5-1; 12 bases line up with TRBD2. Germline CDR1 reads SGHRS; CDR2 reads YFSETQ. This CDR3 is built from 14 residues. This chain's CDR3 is CASSLAGGEYEEYF. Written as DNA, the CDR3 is TGCGCCAGCAGCCTAGCGGGAGGGGAATACGAGGAGTACTTC.

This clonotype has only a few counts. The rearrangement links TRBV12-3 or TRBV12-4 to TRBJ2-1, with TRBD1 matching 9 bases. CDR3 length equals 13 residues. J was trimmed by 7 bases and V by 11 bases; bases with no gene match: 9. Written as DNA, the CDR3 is TGTGCCGACAGCACGGACAGGGGTAATGAGCAGTTCTTC. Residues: CADSTDRGNEQFF.

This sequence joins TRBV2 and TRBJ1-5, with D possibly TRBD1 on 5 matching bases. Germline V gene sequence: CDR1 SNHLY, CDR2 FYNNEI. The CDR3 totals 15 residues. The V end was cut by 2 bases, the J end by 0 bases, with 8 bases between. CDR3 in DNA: TGTGCCAGCAGTGAAAGGGGTTATAGCAATCAGCCCCAGCATTTT. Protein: CASSERGYSNQPQHF.

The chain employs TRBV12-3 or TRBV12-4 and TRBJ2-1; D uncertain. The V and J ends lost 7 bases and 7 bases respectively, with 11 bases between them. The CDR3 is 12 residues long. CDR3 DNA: TGTGCCAGCAATGGAGAATATAATGAGCAGTTCTTC. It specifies CASNGEYNEQFF.

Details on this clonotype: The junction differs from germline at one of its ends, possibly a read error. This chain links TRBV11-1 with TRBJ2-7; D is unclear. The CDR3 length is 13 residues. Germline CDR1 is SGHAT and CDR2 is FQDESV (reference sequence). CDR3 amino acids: CASSRHGLNEQYF. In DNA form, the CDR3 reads TGTGCCAGCAGCCGCCATGGGCTTAACGAACAGTACTTC.

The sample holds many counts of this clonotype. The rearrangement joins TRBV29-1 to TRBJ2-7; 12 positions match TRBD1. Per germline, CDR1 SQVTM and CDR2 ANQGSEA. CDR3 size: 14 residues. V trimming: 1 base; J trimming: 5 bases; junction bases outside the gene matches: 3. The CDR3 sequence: CSVEGDRGPNEQYF. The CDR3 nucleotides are TGCAGCGTTGAAGGGGACAGGGGGCCGAACGAGCAGTACTTC.

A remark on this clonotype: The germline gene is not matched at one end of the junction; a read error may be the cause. The DNA of the CDR3 is TGTGTCAGCAATCCACTCGACGCCTACGAGCAGTACTTC. This encodes CVSNPLDAYEQYF. The V call is TRBV6-5, the J call TRBJ2-7; no definite D call. The CDR3 runs 13 residues. CDR1 is MNHEY, CDR2 SVGAGI, per germline.

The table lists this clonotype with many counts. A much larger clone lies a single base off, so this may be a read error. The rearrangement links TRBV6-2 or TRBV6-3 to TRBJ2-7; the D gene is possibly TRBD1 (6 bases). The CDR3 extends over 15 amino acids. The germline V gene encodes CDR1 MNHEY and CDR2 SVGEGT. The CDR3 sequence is CAGSLLRQDSYEQYF. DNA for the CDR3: TGTGCCGGCAGCCTCCTTCGACAGGACTCCTACGAGCAGTACTTC.

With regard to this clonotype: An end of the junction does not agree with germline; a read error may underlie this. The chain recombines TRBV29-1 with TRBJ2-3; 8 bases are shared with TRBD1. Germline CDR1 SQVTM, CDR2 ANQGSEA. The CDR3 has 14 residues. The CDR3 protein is CSTGQGDISDTQYF. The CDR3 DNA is TGTAGCACTGGACAGGGTGACATCTCCGATACGCAGTATTTT.

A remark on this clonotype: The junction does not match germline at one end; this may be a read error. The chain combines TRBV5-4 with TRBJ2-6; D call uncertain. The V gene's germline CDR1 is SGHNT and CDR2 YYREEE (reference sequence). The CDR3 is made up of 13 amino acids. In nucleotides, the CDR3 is TGTGTCAGCAGTATTGCGGGGGCCAACGTCCTGACTTTC. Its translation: CVSSIAGANVLTF.

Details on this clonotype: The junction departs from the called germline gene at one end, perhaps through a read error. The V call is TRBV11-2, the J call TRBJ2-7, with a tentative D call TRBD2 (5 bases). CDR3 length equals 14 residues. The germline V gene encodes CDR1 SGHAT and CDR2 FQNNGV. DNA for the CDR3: TGTGCCAGCAGCTTAACTGACATTGACTACGAACAGTACTTC. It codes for CASSLTDIDYEQYF.